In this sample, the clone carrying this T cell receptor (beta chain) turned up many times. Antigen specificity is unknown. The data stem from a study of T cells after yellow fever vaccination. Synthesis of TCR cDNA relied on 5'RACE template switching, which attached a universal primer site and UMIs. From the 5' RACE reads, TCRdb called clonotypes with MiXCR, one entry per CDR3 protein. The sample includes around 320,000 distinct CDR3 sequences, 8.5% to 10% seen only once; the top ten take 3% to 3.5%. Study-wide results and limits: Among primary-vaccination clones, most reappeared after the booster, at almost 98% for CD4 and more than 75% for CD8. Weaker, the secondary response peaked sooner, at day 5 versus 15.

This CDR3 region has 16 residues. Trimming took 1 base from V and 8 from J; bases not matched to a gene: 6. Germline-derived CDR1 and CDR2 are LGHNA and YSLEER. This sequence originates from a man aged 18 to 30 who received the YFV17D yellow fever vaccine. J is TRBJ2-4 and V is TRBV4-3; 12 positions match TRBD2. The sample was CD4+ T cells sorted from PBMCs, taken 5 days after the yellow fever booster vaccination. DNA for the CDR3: TGCGCCAGCAGCCAAGGGACTAGCGGGGAGGGGGACATTCAGTACTTC. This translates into CASSQGTSGEGDIQYF.